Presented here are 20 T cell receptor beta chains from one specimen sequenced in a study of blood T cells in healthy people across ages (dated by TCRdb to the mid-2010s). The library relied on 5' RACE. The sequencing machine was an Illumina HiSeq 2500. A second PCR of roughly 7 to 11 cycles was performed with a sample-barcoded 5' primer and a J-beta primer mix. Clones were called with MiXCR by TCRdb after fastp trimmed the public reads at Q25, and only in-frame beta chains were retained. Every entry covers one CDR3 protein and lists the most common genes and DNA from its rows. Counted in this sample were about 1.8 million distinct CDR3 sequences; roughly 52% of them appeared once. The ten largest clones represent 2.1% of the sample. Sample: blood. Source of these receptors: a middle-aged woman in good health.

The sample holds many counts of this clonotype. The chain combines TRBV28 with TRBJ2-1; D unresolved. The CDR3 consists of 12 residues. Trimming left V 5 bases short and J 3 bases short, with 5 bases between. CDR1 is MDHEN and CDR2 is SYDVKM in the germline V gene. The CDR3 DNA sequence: TGTGCCAGCAGTCCCCTCTACAATGAGCAGTTCTTC. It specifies CASSPLYNEQFF.

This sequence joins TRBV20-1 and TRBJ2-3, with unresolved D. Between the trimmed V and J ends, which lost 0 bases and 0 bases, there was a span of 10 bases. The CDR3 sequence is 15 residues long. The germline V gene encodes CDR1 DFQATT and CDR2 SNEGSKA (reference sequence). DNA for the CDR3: TGCAGTGCTAGAGAGGTGAAGGGAAGCACAGATACGCAGTATTTT. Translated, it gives CSAREVKGSTDTQYF.

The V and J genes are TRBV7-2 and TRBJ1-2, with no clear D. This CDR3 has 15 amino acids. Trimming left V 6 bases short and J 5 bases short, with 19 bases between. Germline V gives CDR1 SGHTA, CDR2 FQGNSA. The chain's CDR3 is CASSISPGVDYGYTF. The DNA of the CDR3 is TGTGCCAGCAGTATAAGTCCAGGTGTGGATTATGGCTACACCTTC.

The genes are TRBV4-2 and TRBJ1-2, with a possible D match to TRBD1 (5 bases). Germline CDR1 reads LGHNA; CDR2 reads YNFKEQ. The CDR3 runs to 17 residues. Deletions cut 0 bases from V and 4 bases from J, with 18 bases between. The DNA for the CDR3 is TGTGCCAGCAGCCAAGATGTGGGGATCTCTGGGGGCTATGGCTACACCTTC. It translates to CASSQDVGISGGYGYTF.

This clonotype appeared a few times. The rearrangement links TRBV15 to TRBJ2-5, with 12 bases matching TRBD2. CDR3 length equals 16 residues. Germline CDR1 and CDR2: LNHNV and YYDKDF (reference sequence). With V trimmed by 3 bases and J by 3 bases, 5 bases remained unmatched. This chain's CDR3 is CATSSQLAGGKETQYF. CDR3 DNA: TGTGCCACCAGCAGCCAACTAGCGGGGGGAAAAGAGACCCAGTACTTC.

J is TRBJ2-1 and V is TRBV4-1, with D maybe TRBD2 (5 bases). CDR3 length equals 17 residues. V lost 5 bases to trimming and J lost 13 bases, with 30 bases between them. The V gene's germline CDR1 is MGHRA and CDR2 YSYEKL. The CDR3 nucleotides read TGCGCCAGCAGCGCACTGGAGAGAGGGAGCTCAAGAGAGACCCAGTTCTTC. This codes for CASSALERGSSRETQFF.

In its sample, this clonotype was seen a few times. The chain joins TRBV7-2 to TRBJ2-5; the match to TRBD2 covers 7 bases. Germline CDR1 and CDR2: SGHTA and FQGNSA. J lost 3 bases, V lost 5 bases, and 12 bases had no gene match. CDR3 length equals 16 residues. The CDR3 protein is CASSPPYRGEKETQYF. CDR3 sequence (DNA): TGTGCCAGCAGCCCACCATACCGGGGGGAAAAAGAGACCCAGTACTTC.

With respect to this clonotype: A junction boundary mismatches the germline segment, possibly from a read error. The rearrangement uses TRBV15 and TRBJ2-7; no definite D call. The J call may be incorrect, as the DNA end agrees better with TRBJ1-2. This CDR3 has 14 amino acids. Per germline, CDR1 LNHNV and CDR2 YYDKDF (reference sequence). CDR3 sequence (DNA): TGTGTCACCAGCAGAGGACGTGGAGGGTGGGGCTACACCTTC. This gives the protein CVTSRGRGGWGYTF.

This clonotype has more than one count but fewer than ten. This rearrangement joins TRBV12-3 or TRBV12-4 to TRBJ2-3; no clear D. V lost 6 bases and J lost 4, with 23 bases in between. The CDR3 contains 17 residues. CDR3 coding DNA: TGTGCCAGCAGCCGCACCCGGACCCACCTCGCCGCAGATACGCAGTATTTT. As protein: CASSRTRTHLAADTQYF.

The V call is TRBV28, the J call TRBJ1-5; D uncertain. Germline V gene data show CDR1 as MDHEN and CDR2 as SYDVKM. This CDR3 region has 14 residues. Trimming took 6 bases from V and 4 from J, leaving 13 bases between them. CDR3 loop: CASRGRQRNQPQHF. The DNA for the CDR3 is TGTGCCAGCAGGGGCCGGCAGAGAAATCAGCCCCAGCATTTT.

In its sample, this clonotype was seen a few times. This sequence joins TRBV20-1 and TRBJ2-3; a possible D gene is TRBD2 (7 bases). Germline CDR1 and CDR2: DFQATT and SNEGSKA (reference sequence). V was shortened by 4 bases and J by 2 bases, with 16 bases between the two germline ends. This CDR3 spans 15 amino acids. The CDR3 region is CSAIWRGGNTDTQYF. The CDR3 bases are TGCAGTGCTATTTGGAGGGGGGGGAACACAGATACGCAGTATTTT.

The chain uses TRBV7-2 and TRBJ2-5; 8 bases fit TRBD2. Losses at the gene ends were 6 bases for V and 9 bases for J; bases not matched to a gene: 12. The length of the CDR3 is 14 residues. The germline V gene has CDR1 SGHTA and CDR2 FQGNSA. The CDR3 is CASSYRLAGRAQYF. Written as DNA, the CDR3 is TGTGCCAGCAGTTACAGACTAGCCGGGAGGGCCCAGTACTTC. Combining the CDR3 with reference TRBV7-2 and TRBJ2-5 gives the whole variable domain GAGVSQSPSNKVTEKGKDVELRCDPISGHTALYWYRQSLGQGLEFLIYFQGNSAPDKSGLPSDRFSAERTGGSVSTLTIQRTQQEDSAVYLCASSYRLAGRAQYFGPGTRLLVL.

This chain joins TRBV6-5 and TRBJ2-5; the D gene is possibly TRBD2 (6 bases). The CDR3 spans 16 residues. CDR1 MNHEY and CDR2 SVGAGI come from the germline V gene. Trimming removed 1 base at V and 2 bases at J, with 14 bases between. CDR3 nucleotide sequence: TGTGCCAGCAGTTACTACGCCGGCGGGGAGCAAGAGACCCAGTACTTC. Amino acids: CASSYYAGGEQETQYF.

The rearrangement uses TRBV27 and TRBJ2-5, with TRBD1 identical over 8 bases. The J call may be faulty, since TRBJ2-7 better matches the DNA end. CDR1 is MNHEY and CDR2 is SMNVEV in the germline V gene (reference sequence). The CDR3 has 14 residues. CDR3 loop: CASSFGQGGNEQYF. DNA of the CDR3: TGTGCCAGCAGTTTCGGACAGGGTGGCAACGAGCAGTACTTC.

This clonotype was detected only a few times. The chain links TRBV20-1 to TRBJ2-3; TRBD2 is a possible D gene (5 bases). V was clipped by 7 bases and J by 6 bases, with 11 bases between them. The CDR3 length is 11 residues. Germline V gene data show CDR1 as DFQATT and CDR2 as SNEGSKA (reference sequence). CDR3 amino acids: CSVEGQDTQYF. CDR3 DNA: TGCAGTGTAGAGGGTCAGGATACGCAGTATTTT.

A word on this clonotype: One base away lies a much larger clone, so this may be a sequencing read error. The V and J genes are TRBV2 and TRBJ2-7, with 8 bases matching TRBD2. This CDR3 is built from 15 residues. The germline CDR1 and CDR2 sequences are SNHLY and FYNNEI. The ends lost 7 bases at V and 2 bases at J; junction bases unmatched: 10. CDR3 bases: TGTGCCAGCAAGAGCGGGGGTACGAGCACCTACGAGCAGTACTTC. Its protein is CASKSGGTSTYEQYF. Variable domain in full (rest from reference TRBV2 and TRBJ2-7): EPEVTQTPSHQVTQMGQEVILRCVPISNHLYFYWYRQILGQKVEFLVSFYNNEISEKSEIFDDQFSVERPDGSNFTLKIRSTKLEDSAMYFCASKSGGTSTYEQYFGPGTRLTVT.

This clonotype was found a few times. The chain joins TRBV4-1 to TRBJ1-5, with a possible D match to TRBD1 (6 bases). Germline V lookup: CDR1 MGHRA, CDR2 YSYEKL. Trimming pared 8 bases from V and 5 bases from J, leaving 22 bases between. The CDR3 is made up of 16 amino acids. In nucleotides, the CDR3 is TGCGCCAGCTCATCGCCAGGGACAACCCTTCATCAGCCCCAGCATTTT. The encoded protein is CASSSPGTTLHQPQHF.

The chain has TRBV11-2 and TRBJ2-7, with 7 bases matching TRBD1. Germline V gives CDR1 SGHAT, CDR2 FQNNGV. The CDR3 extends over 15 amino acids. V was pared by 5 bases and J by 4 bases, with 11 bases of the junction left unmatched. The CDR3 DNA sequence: TGTGCCAGCAGCCGGCTTGGGACAGAGGATTACGAGCAGTACTTC. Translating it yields CASSRLGTEDYEQYF.

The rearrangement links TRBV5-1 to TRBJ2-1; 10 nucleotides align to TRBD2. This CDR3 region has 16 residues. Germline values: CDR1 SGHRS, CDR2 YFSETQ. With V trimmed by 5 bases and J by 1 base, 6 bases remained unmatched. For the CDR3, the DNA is TGCGCCAGCAGTTCTAGCGGGGGTATGTCCTACAATGAGCAGTTCTTC. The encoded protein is CASSSSGGMSYNEQFF.

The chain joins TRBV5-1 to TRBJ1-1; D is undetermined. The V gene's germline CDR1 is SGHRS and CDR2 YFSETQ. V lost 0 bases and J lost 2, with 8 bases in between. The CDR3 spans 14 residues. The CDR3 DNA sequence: TGCGCCAGCAGCTTGGTAGTGACTAACACTGAAGCTTTCTTT. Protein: CASSLVVTNTEAFF.